The 23 T cell receptor beta chains reported below all come from one sample, sequenced in a study of cytomegalovirus exposure and HLA in healthy donors. Primers for the PCR totalled 60 Vbeta and 13 Jbeta. Sequenced by immunoSEQ multiplex PCR; TCRdb stores in-frame clones only, minus some. The sample has 210,000 or so clones, almost 80% seen once; the top ten hold around 1.8%. Sequencing was done on a sample of PBMCs. These TCRs come from a man between 18 and 29 years old in good health and CMV-seronegative.

The DNA of the CDR3 is TGTGCCAGCACTCCCTTGGGCCCGGCGGGGGCGGGGGGACCCTACGAGCAGTACTTC. Its protein is CASTPLGPAGAGGPYEQYF. The V gene is TRBV27, the J gene TRBJ2-7; 8 bases match TRBD2. The CDR3 length is 19 residues. CDR1 and CDR2 from the germline V gene are MNHEY and SMNVEV (reference sequence). The junction had 22 bases not matched to a gene; V was cut back by 7 bases and J by 2 bases.

The rearrangement links TRBV28 to TRBJ2-7, with D perhaps matching TRBD2 (6 bases). The CDR3 has 13 amino acids. The germline V gene has CDR1 MDHEN and CDR2 SYDVKM. The V end lost 6 bases, the J end lost 0 bases, and 9 bases lay between the germline ends. For the CDR3, the DNA is TGTGCCAGCAGCGACGGGAGCTCCTACGAGCAGTACTTC. Translated: CASSDGSSYEQYF.

The table lists this clone with a few counts. V usage is TRBV11-2 and J usage is TRBJ2-2; D not certain. This CDR3 contains 13 residues. Germline values: CDR1 SGHAT, CDR2 FQNNGV. Trimming stripped 2 bases from V and 4 bases from J, with 5 bases between. CDR3 sequence: CASSLSLTGELFF. The CDR3 DNA is TGTGCCAGCAGCTTATCTCTCACCGGGGAGCTGTTTTTT.

The CDR3: CASSGGQSYEQYF. The CDR3 DNA sequence: TGTGCCAGCAGTGGGGGACAGAGCTACGAGCAGTACTTC. The rearrangement joins TRBV25-1 to TRBJ2-7, with 7 bases lining up with TRBD1. Trimming cost V 4 bases and J 3 bases; bases outside gene matches: 3. This CDR3 comprises 13 residues. The germline V gene encodes CDR1 MGHDK and CDR2 SYGVNS.

This chain's CDR3 is CASSNGYAQFF. In nucleotides, the CDR3 is TGTGCCAGCAGTAACGGTTACGCCCAGTTCTTC. This chain connects TRBV6-4 to TRBJ2-1; D ambiguous. Germline V gene data show CDR1 as MRHNA and CDR2 as SNTAGT. The V gene lost 5 bases and the J gene lost 13 bases, with 12 bases spanning the gap. The CDR3 loop spans 11 amino acids.

As DNA, the CDR3 is TGTGCCAGCAGCGAAGGACTAGCGGGAGAAATTTTGCGTAATGAGCAGTTCTTC. It codes for CASSEGLAGEILRNEQFF. This chain joins TRBV11-1 and TRBJ2-1; 13 bases match TRBD2. The CDR3 runs 18 residues. Germline-derived CDR1 and CDR2 are SGHAT and FQDESV (reference sequence). The J segment lost 7 bases and the V segment lost 5 bases, leaving 14 bases of the junction unmatched.

The table lists this clone with a few counts. The chain has TRBV9 and TRBJ2-1; TRBD1 matches at 7 bases. The CDR3 spans 15 residues. V shed 3 bases and J 3 bases; nucleotides not matched to a gene: 6. The germline V gene has CDR1 SGDLS and CDR2 YYNGEE. CDR3 protein: CASSAYGQDYNEQFF. The DNA of the CDR3 is TGTGCCAGCAGCGCCTACGGACAGGACTACAATGAGCAGTTCTTC.

The V and J genes are TRBV7-6 and TRBJ2-3; TRBD2 matches 11 bases. The CDR3 runs 16 residues. The germline CDR1 and CDR2 sequences are SGHVS and FNYEAQ. With 1 base clipped from V and 6 bases from J, the junction kept 6 bases outside the gene matches. The CDR3 DNA is TGTGCCAGCAGCTTAGGAGGTAGCGGGAGGGTGGATACGCAGTATTTT. Residues: CASSLGGSGRVDTQYF. Using reference TRBV7-6 and TRBJ2-3 for the parts outside the CDR3, the full variable domain is GAGVSQSPRYKVTKRGQDVALRCDPISGHVSLYWYRQALGQGPEFLTYFNYEAQQDKSGLPNDRFSAERPEGSISTLTIQRTEQRDSAMYRCASSLGGSGRVDTQYFGPGTRLTVL.

The chain recombines TRBV5-6 with TRBJ1-4; possible D gene TRBD1, 6 bases. This CDR3 spans 16 amino acids. Germline-derived CDR1 and CDR2 are SGHDT and YYEEEE. V was cut by 1 base and J by 5 bases, with 15 bases left in between. CDR3 residues: CASSLNYGQRNEKLFF. The CDR3 bases are TGTGCCAGCAGCTTGAATTATGGACAGCGGAATGAAAAACTGTTTTTT.

In its sample, this clone was seen a few times. CDR3 nucleotide sequence: TGTGCCAGCAGTCGAACCGACATGAACACTGAAGCTTTCTTT. Encoded protein: CASSRTDMNTEAFF. This chain uses TRBV6-1 with TRBJ1-1; D call uncertain. V shed 5 bases and J shed 0 bases, with 10 bases lying between them. From germline, CDR1 is MNHNS and CDR2 SASEGT. This CDR3 has 14 amino acids.

The rearrangement links TRBV4-3 to TRBJ2-2; 11 nucleotides align to TRBD1. This CDR3 is 15 amino acids long. Germline V gene data show CDR1 as LGHNA and CDR2 as YSLEER. The J segment lost 7 bases and the V segment lost 6 bases, leaving 7 bases of the junction unmatched. The CDR3 nucleotides read TGCGCCAGCAGTTCCGGGACAGGGGGTTTCGGGGAGCTGTTTTTT. This codes for CASSSGTGGFGELFF.

This sequence joins TRBV12-5 and TRBJ2-7; 9 bases are shared with TRBD2. The CDR3 covers 15 residues. The junction had 6 bases not matched to a gene; V was cut back by 0 bases and J by 6 bases. Germline CDR1 LGHNT, CDR2 FRNRAP. This CDR3 reads CASGLVSGGPREQYF. CDR3 nucleotide sequence: TGTGCTAGTGGTTTGGTTAGCGGGGGACCCCGCGAGCAGTACTTC.

The genes are TRBV27 and TRBJ2-5; D is undetermined. This CDR3 is built from 14 residues. Trimming took 3 bases from V and 1 from J, leaving 9 bases between them. Germline V gene sequence: CDR1 MNHEY, CDR2 SMNVEV (reference sequence). The CDR3 bases are TGTGCCAGCAGTTTCACATTTGCCCAAGAGACCCAGTACTTC. This translates into CASSFTFAQETQYF.

This clone has a single count. The V gene is TRBV30, the J gene TRBJ2-3; tentatively, D is TRBD2 (7 bases). This CDR3 is 12 amino acids long. Germline CDR1 is GTSNPN and CDR2 is SVGIG (reference sequence). V lost 2 bases to trimming and J lost 10 bases, with 13 bases between them. The CDR3 DNA is TGTGCCTGGAGTCACCCCGGGGGGCCGCAGTATTTT. Protein sequence: CAWSHPGGPQYF.

The gene calls are TRBV10-1 and TRBJ2-7, with a possible D match to TRBD1 (5 bases). Germline CDR1 WNHNN, CDR2 SYGVQD (reference sequence). Trimming pared 3 bases from V and 2 bases from J, leaving 11 bases between. The CDR3 covers 14 residues. CDR3 protein: CASSDGRETYEQYF. The CDR3 bases are TGCGCCAGCAGTGACGGCAGGGAAACCTACGAGCAGTACTTC.

This chain links TRBV15 with TRBJ1-2, with no clear D. Germline assignment: CDR1 LNHNV and CDR2 YYDKDF (reference sequence). This CDR3 comprises 15 residues. V dropped 0 bases and J dropped 2 bases, with 10 bases sitting between them. For the CDR3, the DNA is TGTGCCACCAGCAGAGAAATCACAAACAACTATGGCTACACCTTC. Encoded protein: CATSREITNNYGYTF.

This chain joins TRBV28 and TRBJ2-1; TRBD2 matches at 13 bases. Germline CDR1 MDHEN, CDR2 SYDVKM. The CDR3 is made up of 15 amino acids. The V and J ends lost 6 bases and 6 bases, in that order; junction bases with no gene match: 5. The DNA for the CDR3 is TGTGCCAGCAGCCAAACTAGCGGGAGGGTCAATGAGCAGTTCTTC. This translates into CASSQTSGRVNEQFF.

The CDR3 bases are TGTGCCAGCAGTTTAGGGTGGAGCTGGGACACCGGGGAGCTGTTTTTT. Amino acids: CASSLGWSWDTGELFF. V is TRBV27 and J is TRBJ2-2; no reliable D call. V was shortened by 2 bases and J by 3 bases, with 13 bases between the two germline ends. Germline CDR1 and CDR2: MNHEY and SMNVEV (reference sequence). This CDR3 region has 16 residues.

The chain uses TRBV18 and TRBJ2-1; D call uncertain. Trimming took off 3 bases at V and 8 bases at J, with 8 bases between the two ends. CDR1 is KGHSH, CDR2 LQKENI, per germline. This CDR3 is 12 amino acids long. The CDR3 protein is CASSPVDYEQFF. CDR3 DNA: TGTGCCAGCTCACCGGTTGACTATGAGCAGTTCTTC.

This sequence joins TRBV30 and TRBJ2-2; D is possibly TRBD2 (6 bases). CDR3 length: 15 amino acids. V was cut by 2 bases and J by 5 bases, with 15 bases left in between. CDR1 and CDR2 from the germline V gene are GTSNPN and SVGIG (reference sequence). The CDR3 region has the DNA TGTGCCTGGAGTCACCCCGGGAGAGATACCGGGGAGCTGTTTTTT. Protein: CAWSHPGRDTGELFF. The full variable domain, with the rest looked up from reference TRBV30 and TRBJ2-2, is SQTIHQWPATLVQPVGSPLSLECTVEGTSNPNLYWYRQAAGRGLQLLFYSVGIGQISSEVPQNLSASRPQDRQFILSSKKLLLSDSGFYLCAWSHPGRDTGELFFGEGSRLTVL.

This chain connects TRBV6-5 to TRBJ2-5; 8 positions agree with TRBD1. Per the germline V gene, CDR1 is MNHEY and CDR2 is SVGAGI. Trimming took 6 bases from V and 6 from J; bases not matched to a gene: 6. The CDR3 has 13 amino acids. The CDR3 DNA is TGTGCCAGCAGCCGCGACAGGGGCCAGACCCAGTACTTC. Protein: CASSRDRGQTQYF.

Written as DNA, the CDR3 is TGTGCCAGCAGTTACAAACAGCTTGGGACCGGGGAGCTGTTTTTT. Translation gives CASSYKQLGTGELFF. The chain recombines TRBV6-5 with TRBJ2-2; D is unclear. CDR1 and CDR2 from the germline V gene are MNHEY and SVGAGI. V gave up 2 bases and J gave up 5 bases, with 12 bases separating them. The CDR3 runs 15 residues.

The chain employs TRBV28 and TRBJ2-7, with 8 positions matching TRBD1. The CDR3 is 13 residues long. V lost 6 bases to trimming and J lost 5 bases; unmatched junction nucleotides: 6. In germline, CDR1 is MDHEN, CDR2 SYDVKM. The CDR3 DNA sequence: TGTGCCAGCAGCTATGGACAGGGAGACGAGCAGTACTTC. Translated: CASSYGQGDEQYF.